This T cell receptor beta chain emerged from a study of blood T cell repertoires in COVID-19. For the study at large: Specimens from acute and convalescent COVID-19 originated in the United States, Italy and Spain. Sample material is recorded as cDNA or gDNA derived from T cells, B-cell-depleted T cells, or PBMCs.

As handled by the study authors: Estimation of nucleated cell counts was performed using reference gene primer amplification. Sequencing was performed with immunoSEQ multiplex PCR; in TCRdb, only in-frame clones are kept and a portion is missing. V and J calls and clone size follow that table, whereas D and trimming were derived from the DNA. Of roughly 63,000 clones in the sample, 70% to 85% were seen once. The CDR3 totals 19 residues. V trimming: 0 bases; J trimming: 0 bases; junction bases outside the gene matches: 9. Per germline, CDR1 SGHTA and CDR2 FQGNSA. Sequenced input: peripheral blood. This sequence joins TRBV7-2 and TRBJ2-5; 11 bases are a match to TRBD2. The sequence was collected from a human donor in a cohort sampled during active COVID-19. The CDR3 DNA reads as TGTGCCAGCAGCTTAGCGGGTGGCCTAGCGGGAGGAAACCAAGAGACCCAGTACTTC. This gives the protein CASSLAGGLAGGNQETQYF.